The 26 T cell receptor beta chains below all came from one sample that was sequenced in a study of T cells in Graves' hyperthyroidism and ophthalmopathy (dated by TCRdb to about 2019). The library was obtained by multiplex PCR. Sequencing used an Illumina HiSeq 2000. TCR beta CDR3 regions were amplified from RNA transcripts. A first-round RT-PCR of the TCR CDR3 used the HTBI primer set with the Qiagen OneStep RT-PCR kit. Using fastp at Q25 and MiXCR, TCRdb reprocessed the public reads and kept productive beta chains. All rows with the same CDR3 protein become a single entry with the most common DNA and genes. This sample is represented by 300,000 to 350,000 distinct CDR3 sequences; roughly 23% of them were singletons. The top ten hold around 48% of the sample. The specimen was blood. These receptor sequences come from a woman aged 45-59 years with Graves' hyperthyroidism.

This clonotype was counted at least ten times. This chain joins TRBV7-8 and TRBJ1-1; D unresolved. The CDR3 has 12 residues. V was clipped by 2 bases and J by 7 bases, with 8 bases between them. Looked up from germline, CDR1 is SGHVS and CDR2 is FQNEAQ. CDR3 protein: CASSLNPFEAFF. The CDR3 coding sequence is TGTGCCAGCAGCTTAAATCCCTTTGAAGCTTTCTTT.

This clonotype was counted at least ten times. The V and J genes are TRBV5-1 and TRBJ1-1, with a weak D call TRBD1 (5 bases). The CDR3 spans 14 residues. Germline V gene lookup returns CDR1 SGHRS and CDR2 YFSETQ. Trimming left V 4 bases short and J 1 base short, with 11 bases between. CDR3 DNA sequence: TGCGCCAGCAGCGGGGGACTTCAGAACACTGAAGCTTTCTTT. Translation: CASSGGLQNTEAFF.

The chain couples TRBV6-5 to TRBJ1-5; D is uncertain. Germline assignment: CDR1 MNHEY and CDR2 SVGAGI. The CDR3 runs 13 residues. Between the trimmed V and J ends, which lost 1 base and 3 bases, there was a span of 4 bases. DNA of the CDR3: TGTGCCAGCAGTTACTTGGACAATCAGCCCCAGCATTTT. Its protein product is CASSYLDNQPQHF.

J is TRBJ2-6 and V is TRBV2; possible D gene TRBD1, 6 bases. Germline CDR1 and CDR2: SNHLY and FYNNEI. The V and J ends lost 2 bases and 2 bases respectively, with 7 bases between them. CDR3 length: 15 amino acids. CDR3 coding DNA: TGTGCCAGCAGTGAATCAGGGGCTGGGGCCAACGTCCTGACTTTC. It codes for CASSESGAGANVLTF.

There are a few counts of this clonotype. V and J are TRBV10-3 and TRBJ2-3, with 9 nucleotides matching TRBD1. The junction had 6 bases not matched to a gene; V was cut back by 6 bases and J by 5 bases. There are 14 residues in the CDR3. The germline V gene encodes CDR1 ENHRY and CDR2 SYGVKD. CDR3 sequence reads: CAISDRGREDTQYF. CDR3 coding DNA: TGTGCCATCAGCGACAGGGGGAGGGAAGATACGCAGTATTTT.

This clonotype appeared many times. For the CDR3, the DNA is TGTGCCAGCACCTCTCGCATTCCTTTTGGTGAGCAGTTCTTC. Amino acid sequence: CASTSRIPFGEQFF. The V and J genes are TRBV28 and TRBJ2-1, with D unclear. V gave up 7 bases and J gave up 9 bases, with 19 bases separating them. This CDR3 spans 14 amino acids. Per germline, CDR1 MDHEN and CDR2 SYDVKM.

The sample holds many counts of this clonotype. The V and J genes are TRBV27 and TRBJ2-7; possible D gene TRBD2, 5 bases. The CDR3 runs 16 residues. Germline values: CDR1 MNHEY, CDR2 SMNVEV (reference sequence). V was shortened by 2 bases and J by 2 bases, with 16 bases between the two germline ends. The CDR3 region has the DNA TGTGCCAGCAGTTTAAATGGAGGCAGCCCAACCTACGAGCAGTACTTC. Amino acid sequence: CASSLNGGSPTYEQYF.

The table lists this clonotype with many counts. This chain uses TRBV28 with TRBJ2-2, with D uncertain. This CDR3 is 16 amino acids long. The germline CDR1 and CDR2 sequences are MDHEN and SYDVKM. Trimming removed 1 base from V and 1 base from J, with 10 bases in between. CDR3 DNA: TGTGCCAGCAGTTTATCGAGCAGCATGAACACCGGGGAGCTGTTTTTT. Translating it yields CASSLSSSMNTGELFF.

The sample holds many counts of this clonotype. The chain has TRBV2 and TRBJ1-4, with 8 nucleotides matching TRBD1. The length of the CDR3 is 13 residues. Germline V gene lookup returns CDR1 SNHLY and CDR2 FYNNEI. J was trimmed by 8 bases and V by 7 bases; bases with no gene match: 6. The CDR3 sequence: CASNGQGGEKLFF. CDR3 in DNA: TGTGCCAGCAACGGACAGGGAGGCGAAAAACTGTTTTTT.

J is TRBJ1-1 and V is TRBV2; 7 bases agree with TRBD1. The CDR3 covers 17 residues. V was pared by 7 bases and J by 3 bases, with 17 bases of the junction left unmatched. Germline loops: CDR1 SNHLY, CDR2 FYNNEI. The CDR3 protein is CASISNQGEFRDTEAFF. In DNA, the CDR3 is TGTGCCAGCATTTCGAACCAGGGGGAATTTCGGGACACTGAAGCTTTCTTT. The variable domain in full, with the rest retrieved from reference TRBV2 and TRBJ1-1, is EPEVTQTPSHQVTQMGQEVILRCVPISNHLYFYWYRQILGQKVEFLVSFYNNEISEKSEIFDDQFSVERPDGSNFTLKIRSTKLEDSAMYFCASISNQGEFRDTEAFFGQGTRLTVV.

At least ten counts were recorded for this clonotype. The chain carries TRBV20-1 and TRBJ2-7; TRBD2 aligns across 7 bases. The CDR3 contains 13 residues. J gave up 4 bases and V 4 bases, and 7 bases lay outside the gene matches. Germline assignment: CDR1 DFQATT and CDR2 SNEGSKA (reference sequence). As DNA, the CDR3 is TGCAGTGCTACTCAAGCGGGAAAGTACGAGCAGTACTTC. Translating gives CSATQAGKYEQYF.

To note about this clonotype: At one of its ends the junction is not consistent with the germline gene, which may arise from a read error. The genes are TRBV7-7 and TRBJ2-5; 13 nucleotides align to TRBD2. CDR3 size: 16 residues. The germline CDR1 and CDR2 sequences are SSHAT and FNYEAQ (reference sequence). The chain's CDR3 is CASSLGLAGASGAQYF. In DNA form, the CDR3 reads TGTGCTAGCAGCTTAGGACTAGCGGGGGCCTCCGGGGCCCAGTACTTC.

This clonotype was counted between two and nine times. This CDR3 reads CASSPRAQNTGELFF. The DNA for the CDR3 is TGTGCCAGCAGTCCCCGGGCCCAGAACACCGGGGAGCTGTTTTTT. This rearrangement joins TRBV12-3 or TRBV12-4 to TRBJ2-2; D gene uncertain. CDR3 length equals 15 residues. V lost 5 bases and J 1 base, leaving 11 bases between the germline ends.

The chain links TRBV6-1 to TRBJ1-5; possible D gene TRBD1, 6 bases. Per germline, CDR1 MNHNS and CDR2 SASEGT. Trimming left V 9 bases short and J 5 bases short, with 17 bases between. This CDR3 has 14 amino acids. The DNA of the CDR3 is TGTGCCAGTACTCGGGGGGGCCGAGATCAGCCCCAGCATTTT. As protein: CASTRGGRDQPQHF.

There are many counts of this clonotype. CDR3 in amino acids: CSANRDRKPYGYTF. CDR3 DNA sequence: TGCAGTGCTAACCGGGACAGGAAGCCCTATGGCTACACCTTC. This chain connects TRBV20-1 to TRBJ1-2, with 8 bases matching TRBD1. The V segment lost 4 bases and the J segment 4 bases; nucleotides outside the gene matches: 8. This CDR3 region has 14 residues. Germline V lookup: CDR1 DFQATT, CDR2 SNEGSKA (reference sequence).

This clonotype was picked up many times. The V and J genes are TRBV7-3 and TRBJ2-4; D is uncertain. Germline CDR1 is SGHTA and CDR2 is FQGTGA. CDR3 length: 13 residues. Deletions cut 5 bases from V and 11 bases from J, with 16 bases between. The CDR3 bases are TGTGCCAGCAGCCCGGTCCCCCGGGCCCTTCAGTACTTC. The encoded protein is CASSPVPRALQYF.

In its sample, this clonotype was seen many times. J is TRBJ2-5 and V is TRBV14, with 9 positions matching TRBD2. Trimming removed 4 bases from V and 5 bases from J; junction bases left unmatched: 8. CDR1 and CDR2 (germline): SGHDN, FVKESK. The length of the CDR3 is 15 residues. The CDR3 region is CASSRGGGRAETQYF. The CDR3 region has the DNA TGTGCCAGCAGCCGAGGTGGCGGGAGGGCCGAGACCCAGTACTTC.

The CDR3 spells CASSPGGWETQYF. The CDR3 bases are TGTGCCAGCAGTCCAGGGGGCTGGGAGACCCAGTACTTC. The chain uses TRBV7-3 and TRBJ2-5; 8 bases are a match to TRBD1. V gave up 6 bases and J gave up 5 bases; unmatched junction bases: 5. Germline V gives CDR1 SGHTA, CDR2 FQGTGA. The CDR3 sequence is 13 residues long.

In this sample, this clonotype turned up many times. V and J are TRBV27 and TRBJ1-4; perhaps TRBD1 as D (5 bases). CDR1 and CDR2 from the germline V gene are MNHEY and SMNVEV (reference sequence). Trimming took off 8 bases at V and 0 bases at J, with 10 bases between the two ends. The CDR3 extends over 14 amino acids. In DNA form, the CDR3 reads TGTGCCAGCCGAGCGACAGCAACTAATGAAAAACTGTTTTTT. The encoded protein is CASRATATNEKLFF.

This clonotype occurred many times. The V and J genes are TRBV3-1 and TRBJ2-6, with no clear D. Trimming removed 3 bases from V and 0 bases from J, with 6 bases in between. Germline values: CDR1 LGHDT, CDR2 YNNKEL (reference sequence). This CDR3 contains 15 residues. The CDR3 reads CASSHRPSGANVLTF. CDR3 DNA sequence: TGTGCCAGCAGCCATAGACCCTCTGGGGCCAACGTCCTGACTTTC.

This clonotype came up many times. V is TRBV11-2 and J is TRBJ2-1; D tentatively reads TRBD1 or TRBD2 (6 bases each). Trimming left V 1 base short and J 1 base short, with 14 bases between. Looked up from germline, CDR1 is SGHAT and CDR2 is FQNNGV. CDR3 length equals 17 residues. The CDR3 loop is CASSLVGGAVSYNEQFF. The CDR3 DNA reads TGTGCCAGCAGCTTAGTGGGGGGCGCCGTGTCCTACAATGAGCAGTTCTTC.

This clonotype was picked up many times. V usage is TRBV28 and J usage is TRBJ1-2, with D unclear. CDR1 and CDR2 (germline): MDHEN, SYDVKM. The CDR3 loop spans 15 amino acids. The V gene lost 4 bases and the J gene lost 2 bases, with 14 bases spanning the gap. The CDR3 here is CASSSGTPTNYGYTF. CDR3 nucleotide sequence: TGTGCCAGCAGTTCGGGAACACCCACCAACTATGGCTACACCTTC.

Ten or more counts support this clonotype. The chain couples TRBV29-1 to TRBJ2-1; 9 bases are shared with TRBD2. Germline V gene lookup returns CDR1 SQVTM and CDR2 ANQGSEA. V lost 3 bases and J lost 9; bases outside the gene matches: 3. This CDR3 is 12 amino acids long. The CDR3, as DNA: TGCAGCGTTGATGTAGCGGGAGTTGAGCAGTTCTTC. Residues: CSVDVAGVEQFF.

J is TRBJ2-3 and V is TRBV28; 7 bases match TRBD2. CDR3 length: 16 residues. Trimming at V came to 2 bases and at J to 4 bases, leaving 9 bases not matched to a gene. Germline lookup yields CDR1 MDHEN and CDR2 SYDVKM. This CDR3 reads CASSLVVGGPPDTQYF. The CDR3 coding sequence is TGTGCCAGCAGTTTAGTTGTGGGAGGGCCCCCAGATACGCAGTATTTT.

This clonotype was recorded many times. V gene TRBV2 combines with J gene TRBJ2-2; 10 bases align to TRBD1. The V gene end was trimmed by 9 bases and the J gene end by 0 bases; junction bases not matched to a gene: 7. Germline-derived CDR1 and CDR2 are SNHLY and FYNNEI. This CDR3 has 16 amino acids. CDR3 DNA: TGTGCCAGATCCGGGACAGGGGACTCGAACACCGGGGAGCTGTTTTTT. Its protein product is CARSGTGDSNTGELFF.

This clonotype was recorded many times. CDR3 coding DNA: TGCGCCAGCAGACAGGGTTTACACAATGAGCAGTTCTTC. Translated: CASRQGLHNEQFF. The chain employs TRBV5-1 and TRBJ2-1; D possibly corresponds to TRBD1 (6 bases). With 5 bases removed from V and 5 bases from J, the gap between germline ends came to 11 bases. There are 13 residues in the CDR3. Germline-derived CDR1 and CDR2 are SGHRS and YFSETQ.